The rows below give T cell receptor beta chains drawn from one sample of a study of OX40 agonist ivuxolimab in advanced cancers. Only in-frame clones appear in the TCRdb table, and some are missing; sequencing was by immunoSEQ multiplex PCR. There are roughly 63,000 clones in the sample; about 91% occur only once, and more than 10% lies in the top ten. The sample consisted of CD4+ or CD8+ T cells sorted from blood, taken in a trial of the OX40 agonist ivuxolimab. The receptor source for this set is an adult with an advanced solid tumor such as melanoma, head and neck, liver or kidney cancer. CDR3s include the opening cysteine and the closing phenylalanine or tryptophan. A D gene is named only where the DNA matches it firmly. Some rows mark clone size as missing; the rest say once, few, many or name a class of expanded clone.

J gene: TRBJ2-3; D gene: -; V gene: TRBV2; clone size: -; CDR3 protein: CASALMRGDTQYF
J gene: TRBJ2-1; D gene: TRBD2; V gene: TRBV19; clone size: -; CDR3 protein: CASSILAGNEQFF
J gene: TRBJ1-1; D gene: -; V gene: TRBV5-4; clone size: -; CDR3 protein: CASSFRMGMNTEAFF
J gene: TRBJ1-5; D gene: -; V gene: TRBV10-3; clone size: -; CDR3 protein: CAISPEDGNQPQHF
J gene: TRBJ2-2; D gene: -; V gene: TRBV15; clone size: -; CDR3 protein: CATSRVAQNTGELFF
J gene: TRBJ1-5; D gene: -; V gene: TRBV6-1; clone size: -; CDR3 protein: CASSEVVGSNQPQHF
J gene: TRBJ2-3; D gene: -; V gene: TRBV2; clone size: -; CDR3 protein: CASPLSGRGTDTQYF
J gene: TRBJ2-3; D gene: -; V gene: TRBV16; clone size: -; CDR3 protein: CASSLPEDTQYF
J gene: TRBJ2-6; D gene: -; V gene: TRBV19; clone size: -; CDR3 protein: CASRRGQYSGANVLTF
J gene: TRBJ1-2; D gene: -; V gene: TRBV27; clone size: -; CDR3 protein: CASSRRGTGTLFF
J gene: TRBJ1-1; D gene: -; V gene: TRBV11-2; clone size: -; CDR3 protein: CASSRLGGFTEAFF
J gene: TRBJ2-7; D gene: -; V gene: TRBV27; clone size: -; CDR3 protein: CASSLRGNYEQYF
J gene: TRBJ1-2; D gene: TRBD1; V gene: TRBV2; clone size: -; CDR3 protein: CASRGQGVANYGYTF
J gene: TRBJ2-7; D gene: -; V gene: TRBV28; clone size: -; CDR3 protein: CASSFSIYEQYF
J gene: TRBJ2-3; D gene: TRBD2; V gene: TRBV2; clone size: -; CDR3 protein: CASSVSAGLANTDTQYF
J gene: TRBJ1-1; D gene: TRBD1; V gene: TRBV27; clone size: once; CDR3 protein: CASSLTGVTEAFF
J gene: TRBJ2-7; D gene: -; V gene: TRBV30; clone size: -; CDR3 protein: CAWTDNSYEQYF
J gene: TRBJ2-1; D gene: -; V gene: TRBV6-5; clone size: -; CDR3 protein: CASSGSVPPSREQFF
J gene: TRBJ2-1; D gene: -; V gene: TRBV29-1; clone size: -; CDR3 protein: CSVRVEGEKYNEQFF
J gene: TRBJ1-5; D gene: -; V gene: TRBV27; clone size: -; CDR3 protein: CASSPGAVNQPQHF
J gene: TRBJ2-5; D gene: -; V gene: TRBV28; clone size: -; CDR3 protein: CASSQGLLYF
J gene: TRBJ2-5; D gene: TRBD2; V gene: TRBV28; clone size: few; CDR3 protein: CASSSPGTSGRAGKETQYF
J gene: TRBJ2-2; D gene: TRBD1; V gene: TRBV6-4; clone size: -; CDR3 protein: CASSEQGHTGELFF
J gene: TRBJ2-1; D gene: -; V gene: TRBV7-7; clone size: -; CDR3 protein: CASSPLGLLANGGINEQFF
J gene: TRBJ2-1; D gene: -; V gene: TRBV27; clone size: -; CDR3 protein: CASSSSGSSYNEQFF
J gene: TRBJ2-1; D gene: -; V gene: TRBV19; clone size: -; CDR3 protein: CASSRMGGNEQFF
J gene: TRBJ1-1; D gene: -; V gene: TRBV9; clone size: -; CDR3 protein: CASSVSTENTEAFF
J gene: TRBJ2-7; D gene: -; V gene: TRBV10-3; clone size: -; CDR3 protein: CAIMALNNEQYF
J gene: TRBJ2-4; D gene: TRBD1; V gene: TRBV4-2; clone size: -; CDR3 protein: CASSQDRGTGPNIQYF
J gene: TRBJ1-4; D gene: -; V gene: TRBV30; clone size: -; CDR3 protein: CAWRLSGRSEKLFF
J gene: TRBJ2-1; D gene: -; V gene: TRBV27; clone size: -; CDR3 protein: CASSSRSGNEQFF
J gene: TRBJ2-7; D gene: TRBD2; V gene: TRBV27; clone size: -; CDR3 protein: CASSLVSGSYEQYF
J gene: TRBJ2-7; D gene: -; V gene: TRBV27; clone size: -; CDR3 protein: CASSPPGLEQYF
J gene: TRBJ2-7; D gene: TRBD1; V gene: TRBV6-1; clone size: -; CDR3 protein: CASSEPGQGRFEQYF
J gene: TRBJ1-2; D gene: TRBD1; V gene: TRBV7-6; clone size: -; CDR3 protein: CASSSDRGWYGYTF
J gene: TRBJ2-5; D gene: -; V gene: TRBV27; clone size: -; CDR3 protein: CASRSSGRQETQYF
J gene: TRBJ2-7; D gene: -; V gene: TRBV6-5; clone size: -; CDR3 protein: CASRPRSLEFYEQYF
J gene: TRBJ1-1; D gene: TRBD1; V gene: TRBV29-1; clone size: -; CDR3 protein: CSVRTGNTEAFF
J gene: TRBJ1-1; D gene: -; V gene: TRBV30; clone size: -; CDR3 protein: CATGEGGWTEAFF
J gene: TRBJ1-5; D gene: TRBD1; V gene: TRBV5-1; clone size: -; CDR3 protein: CASSLEGAQPQHF
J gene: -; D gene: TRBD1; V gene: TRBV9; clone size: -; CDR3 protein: CASSVDGTGQYEQYF
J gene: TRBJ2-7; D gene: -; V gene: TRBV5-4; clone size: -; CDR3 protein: CASSFMGGEQYF
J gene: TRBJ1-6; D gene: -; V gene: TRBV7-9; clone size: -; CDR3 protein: CASSSPGGSNSPLHF
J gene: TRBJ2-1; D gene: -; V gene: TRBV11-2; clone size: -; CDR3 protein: CASRPQGGQDEQFF
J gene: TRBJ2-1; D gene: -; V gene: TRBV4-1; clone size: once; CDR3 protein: CASSQGMSGNYNEQFF
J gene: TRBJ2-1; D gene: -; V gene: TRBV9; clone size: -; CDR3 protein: CATNPLASYNEQFF
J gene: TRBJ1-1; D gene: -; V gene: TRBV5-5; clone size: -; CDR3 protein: CASSLGENTEAFF
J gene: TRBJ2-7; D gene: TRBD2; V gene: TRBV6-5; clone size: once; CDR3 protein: CASSTPSGLTYEQYF
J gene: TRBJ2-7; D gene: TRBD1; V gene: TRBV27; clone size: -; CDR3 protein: CASSLAGTGMYEQYF
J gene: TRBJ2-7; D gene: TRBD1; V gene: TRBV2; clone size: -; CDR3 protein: CASRGRDSVRYF
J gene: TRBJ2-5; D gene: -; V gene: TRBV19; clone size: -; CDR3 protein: CASSMAVQETQYF
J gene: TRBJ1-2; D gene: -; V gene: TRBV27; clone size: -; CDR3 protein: CASSRAGPIYGYTF
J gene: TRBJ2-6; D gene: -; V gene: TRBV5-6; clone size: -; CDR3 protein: CASRAGFGANVLTF
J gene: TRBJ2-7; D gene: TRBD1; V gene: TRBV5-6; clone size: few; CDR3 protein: CASSLGTGIQYF